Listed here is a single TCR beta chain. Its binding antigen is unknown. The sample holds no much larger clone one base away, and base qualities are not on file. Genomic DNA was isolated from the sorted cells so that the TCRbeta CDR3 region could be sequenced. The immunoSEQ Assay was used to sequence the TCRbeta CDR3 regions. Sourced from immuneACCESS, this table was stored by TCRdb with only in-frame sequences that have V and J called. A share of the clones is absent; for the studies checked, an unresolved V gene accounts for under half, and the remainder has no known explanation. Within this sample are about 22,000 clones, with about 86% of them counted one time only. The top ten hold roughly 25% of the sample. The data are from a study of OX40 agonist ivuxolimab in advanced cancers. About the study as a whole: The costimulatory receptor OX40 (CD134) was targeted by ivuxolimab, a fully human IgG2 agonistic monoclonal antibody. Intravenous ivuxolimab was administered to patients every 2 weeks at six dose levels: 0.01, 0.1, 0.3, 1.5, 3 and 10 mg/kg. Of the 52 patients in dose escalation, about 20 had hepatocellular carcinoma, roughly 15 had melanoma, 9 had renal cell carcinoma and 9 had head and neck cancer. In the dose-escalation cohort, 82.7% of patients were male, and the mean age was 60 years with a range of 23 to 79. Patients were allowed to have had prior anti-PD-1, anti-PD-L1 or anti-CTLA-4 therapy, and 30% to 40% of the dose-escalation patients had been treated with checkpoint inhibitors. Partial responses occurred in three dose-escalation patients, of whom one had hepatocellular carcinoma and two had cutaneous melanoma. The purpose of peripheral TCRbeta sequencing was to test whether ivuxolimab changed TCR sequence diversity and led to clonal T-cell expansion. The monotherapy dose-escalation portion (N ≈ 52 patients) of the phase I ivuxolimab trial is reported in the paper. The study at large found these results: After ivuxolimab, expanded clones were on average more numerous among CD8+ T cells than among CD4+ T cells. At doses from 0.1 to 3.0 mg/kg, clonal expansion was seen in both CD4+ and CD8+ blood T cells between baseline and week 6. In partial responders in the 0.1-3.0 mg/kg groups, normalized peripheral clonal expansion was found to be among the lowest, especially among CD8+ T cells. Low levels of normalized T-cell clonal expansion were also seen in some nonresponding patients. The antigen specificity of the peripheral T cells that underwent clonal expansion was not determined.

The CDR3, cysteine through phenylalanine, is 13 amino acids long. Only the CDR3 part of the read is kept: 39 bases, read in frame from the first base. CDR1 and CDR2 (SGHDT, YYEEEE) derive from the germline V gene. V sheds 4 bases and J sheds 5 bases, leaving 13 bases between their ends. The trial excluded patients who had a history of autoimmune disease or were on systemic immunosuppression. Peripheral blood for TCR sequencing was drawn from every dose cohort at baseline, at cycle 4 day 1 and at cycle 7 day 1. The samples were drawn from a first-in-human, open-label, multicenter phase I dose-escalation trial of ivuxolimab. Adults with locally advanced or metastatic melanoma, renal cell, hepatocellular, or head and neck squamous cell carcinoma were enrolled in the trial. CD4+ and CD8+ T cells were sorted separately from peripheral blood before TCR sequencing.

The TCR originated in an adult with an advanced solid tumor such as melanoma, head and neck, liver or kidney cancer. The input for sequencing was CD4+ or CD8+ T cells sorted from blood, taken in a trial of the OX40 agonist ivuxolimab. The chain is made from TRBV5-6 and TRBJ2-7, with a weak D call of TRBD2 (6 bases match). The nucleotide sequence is TGTGCCAGCAGCATCTCCGGGAGTCACGAGCAGTACTTC. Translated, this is CASSISGSHEQYF.